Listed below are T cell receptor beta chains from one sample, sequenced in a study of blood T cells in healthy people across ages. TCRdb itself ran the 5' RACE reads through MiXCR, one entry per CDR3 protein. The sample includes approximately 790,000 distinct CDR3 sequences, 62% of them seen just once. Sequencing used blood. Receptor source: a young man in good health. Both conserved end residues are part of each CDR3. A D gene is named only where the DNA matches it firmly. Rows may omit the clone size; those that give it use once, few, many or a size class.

CDR3aa: CASSFYDQARYNEQFF
CDR3nt: TGTGCCAGCAGTTTCTACGATCAGGCCCGCTACAATGAGCAGTTCTTC
abundance: .
j_gene: TRBJ2-1
len: 16
d_gene: .
v_gene: TRBV28

CDR3aa: CASSAGGRMETQYF
CDR3nt: TGCGCCAGCAGCGCGGGGGGCCGCATGGAGACCCAGTACTTC
abundance: .
j_gene: TRBJ2-5
len: 14
d_gene: TRBD2
v_gene: TRBV5-1

CDR3aa: CASSIYPGQGTTLAGANVLTF
CDR3nt: TGTGCCAGCAGCATATACCCCGGACAGGGAACCACCTTAGCTGGGGCCAACGTCCTGACTTTC
abundance: .
j_gene: TRBJ2-6
len: 21
d_gene: TRBD1
v_gene: TRBV11-1

CDR3aa: CSVIRPQGHTEAFF
CDR3nt: TGCAGTGTCATACGACCCCAGGGCCACACTGAAGCTTTCTTT
abundance: .
j_gene: TRBJ1-1
len: 14
d_gene: .
v_gene: TRBV20-1

CDR3aa: CSARAEADTEAFF
CDR3nt: TGCAGTGCTAGAGCGGAGGCTGACACTGAAGCTTTCTTT
abundance: .
j_gene: TRBJ1-1
len: 13
d_gene: .
v_gene: TRBV20-1

CDR3aa: CAISESGQAISYEQYF
CDR3nt: TGTGCCATCAGTGAGTCCGGACAGGCTATCTCCTACGAGCAGTACTTC
abundance: .
j_gene: TRBJ2-7
len: 16
d_gene: TRBD1
v_gene: TRBV10-3

CDR3aa: CASSLGNQDNEQFF
CDR3nt: TGTGCCAGCAGCTTAGGGAACCAGGACAATGAGCAGTTCTTC
abundance: .
j_gene: TRBJ2-1
len: 14
d_gene: .
v_gene: TRBV7-9

CDR3aa: CASSPSSGANNEQFF
CDR3nt: TGTGCCAGCAGCCCGTCTAGCGGAGCAAACAATGAGCAGTTCTTC
abundance: .
j_gene: TRBJ2-1
len: 15
d_gene: TRBD2
v_gene: TRBV7-3

CDR3aa: CASSLGGWRHTDTQYF
CDR3nt: TGTGCCAGCAGCTTAGGTGGCTGGCGGCACACAGATACGCAGTATTTT
abundance: once
j_gene: TRBJ2-3
len: 16
d_gene: .
v_gene: TRBV7-3

CDR3aa: CSVPAGTGSAFF
CDR3nt: TGCAGTGTCCCTGCCGGGACAGGGTCGGCTTTCTTT
abundance: .
j_gene: TRBJ1-1
len: 12
d_gene: TRBD1
v_gene: TRBV20-1

CDR3aa: CASSPSGTANSPLHF
CDR3nt: TGTGCCAGCAGCCCTTCCGGGACAGCCAATTCACCCCTCCACTTT
abundance: .
j_gene: TRBJ1-6
len: 15
d_gene: TRBD1
v_gene: TRBV7-3

CDR3aa: CASSLDPVGAGYGYTF
CDR3nt: TGTGCCAGCAGCTTAGATCCCGTAGGTGCAGGCTATGGCTACACCTTC
abundance: .
j_gene: TRBJ1-2
len: 16
d_gene: .
v_gene: TRBV11-2

CDR3aa: CASSQRQRQDTQYF
CDR3nt: TGTGCCAGCAGCCAACGGCAAAGGCAGGATACGCAGTATTTT
abundance: few
j_gene: TRBJ2-3
len: 14
d_gene: .
v_gene: TRBV14

CDR3aa: CSARDWGGISYNEQFF
CDR3nt: TGCAGTGCTAGAGATTGGGGGGGGATCTCTTACAATGAGCAGTTCTTC
abundance: .
j_gene: TRBJ2-1
len: 16
d_gene: TRBD2
v_gene: TRBV20-1

CDR3aa: CASSSDRGYSYEQYF
CDR3nt: TGTGCCAGCAGTTCGGACAGGGGGTACTCCTACGAGCAGTACTTC
abundance: .
j_gene: TRBJ2-7
len: 15
d_gene: TRBD1
v_gene: TRBV12-3/TRBV12-4

CDR3aa: CATSSKNTGELFF
CDR3nt: TGTGCCACCAGCAGCAAGAACACCGGGGAGCTGTTTTTT
abundance: .
j_gene: TRBJ2-2
len: 13
d_gene: .
v_gene: TRBV15

CDR3aa: CSVDAQDSLEQYF
CDR3nt: TGCAGCGTCGACGCTCAGGACAGCCTCGAGCAGTACTTC
abundance: .
j_gene: TRBJ2-7
len: 13
d_gene: .
v_gene: TRBV29-1

CDR3aa: CASTGYSNQPQHF
CDR3nt: TGTGCCAGCACCGGATATAGCAATCAGCCCCAGCATTTT
abundance: .
j_gene: TRBJ1-5
len: 13
d_gene: .
v_gene: TRBV28

CDR3aa: CASSSTTVTPYEQYF
CDR3nt: TGTGCCAGCAGCTCGACGACAGTGACCCCTTACGAGCAGTACTTC
abundance: .
j_gene: TRBJ2-7
len: 15
d_gene: .
v_gene: TRBV11-1

CDR3aa: CSAPPGTGGAKTQYF
CDR3nt: TGCAGTGCCCCCCCCGGGACAGGGGGCGCAAAGACCCAGTACTTC
abundance: .
j_gene: TRBJ2-5
len: 15
d_gene: TRBD1
v_gene: TRBV20-1

CDR3aa: CSARRRVGYEQYF
CDR3nt: TGCAGTGCTAGACGGCGGGTGGGGTACGAGCAGTACTTC
abundance: few
j_gene: TRBJ2-7
len: 13
d_gene: .
v_gene: TRBV20-1

CDR3aa: CASSYPSGGFGEQYF
CDR3nt: TGTGCCAGCAGTTACCCGTCAGGGGGATTTGGAGAGCAGTACTTC
abundance: .
j_gene: TRBJ2-4
len: 15
d_gene: TRBD1
v_gene: TRBV6-5

CDR3aa: CSASKHRDRVRETQYF
CDR3nt: TGCAGTGCTAGTAAGCACCGGGACAGGGTTCGAGAGACCCAGTACTTC
abundance: .
j_gene: TRBJ2-5
len: 16
d_gene: TRBD1
v_gene: TRBV20-1

CDR3aa: CTSSEDRTYEQYF
CDR3nt: TGTACCAGCAGTGAAGACAGGACCTACGAGCAGTACTTC
abundance: .
j_gene: TRBJ2-7
len: 13
d_gene: .
v_gene: TRBV28

CDR3aa: CASSLGGPSGYTF
CDR3nt: TGTGCCAGCAGTTTAGGGGGGCCGAGTGGCTACACCTTC
abundance: .
j_gene: TRBJ1-2
len: 13
d_gene: .
v_gene: TRBV12-3/TRBV12-4

CDR3aa: CASTKAGGGETQYF
CDR3nt: TGTGCCAGCACCAAAGCGGGGGGTGGGGAGACCCAGTACTTC
abundance: .
j_gene: TRBJ2-5
len: 14
d_gene: TRBD2
v_gene: TRBV6-5

CDR3aa: CASSQDPVHNSPLHF
CDR3nt: TGTGCCAGCAGCCAAGATCCGGTACATAATTCACCCCTCCACTTT
abundance: .
j_gene: TRBJ1-6
len: 15
d_gene: .
v_gene: TRBV14

CDR3aa: CASSLGRPGIQETQYF
CDR3nt: TGTGCCAGCAGCTTAGGGAGGCCAGGGATACAAGAGACCCAGTACTTC
abundance: .
j_gene: TRBJ2-5
len: 16
d_gene: .
v_gene: TRBV7-9

CDR3aa: CSVEEGGGGGTYNEQFF
CDR3nt: TGCAGCGTTGAAGAGGGGGGTGGCGGGGGAACCTACAATGAGCAGTTCTTC
abundance: .
j_gene: TRBJ2-1
len: 17
d_gene: TRBD2
v_gene: TRBV29-1

CDR3aa: CSARRDGYGYTF
CDR3nt: TGCAGTGCTAGAAGGGATGGCTATGGCTACACCTTC
abundance: .
j_gene: TRBJ1-2
len: 12
d_gene: .
v_gene: TRBV20-1

CDR3aa: CASSLVGRSPDTQYF
CDR3nt: TGTGCCAGCAGCTTGGTGGGCAGAAGCCCAGATACGCAGTATTTT
abundance: once
j_gene: TRBJ2-3
len: 15
d_gene: .
v_gene: TRBV5-6

CDR3aa: CSARAGTGIAKNIQYF
CDR3nt: TGCAGTGCTAGGGCCGGGACAGGGATAGCCAAAAACATTCAGTACTTC
abundance: few
j_gene: TRBJ2-4
len: 16
d_gene: TRBD1
v_gene: TRBV20-1

CDR3aa: CASSFSTSYGDTQYF
CDR3nt: TGTGCCAGCAGCTTCTCCACTAGCTATGGAGATACGCAGTATTTT
abundance: .
j_gene: TRBJ2-3
len: 15
d_gene: .
v_gene: TRBV7-9